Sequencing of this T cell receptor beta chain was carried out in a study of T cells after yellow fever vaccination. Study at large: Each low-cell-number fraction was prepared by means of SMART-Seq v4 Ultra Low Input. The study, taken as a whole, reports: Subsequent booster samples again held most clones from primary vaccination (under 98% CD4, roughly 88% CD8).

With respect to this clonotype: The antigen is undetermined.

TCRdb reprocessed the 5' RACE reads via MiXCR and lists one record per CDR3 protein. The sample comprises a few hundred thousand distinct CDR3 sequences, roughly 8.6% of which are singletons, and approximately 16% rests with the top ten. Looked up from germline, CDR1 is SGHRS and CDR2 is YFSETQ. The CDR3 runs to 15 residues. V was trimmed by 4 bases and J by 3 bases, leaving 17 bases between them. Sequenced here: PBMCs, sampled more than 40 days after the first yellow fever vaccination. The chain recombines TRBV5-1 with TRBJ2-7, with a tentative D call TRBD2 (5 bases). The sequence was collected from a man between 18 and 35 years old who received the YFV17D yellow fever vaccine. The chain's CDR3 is CASSPSPSGYYEQYF. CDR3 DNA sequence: TGCGCCAGCAGCCCTAGCCCCAGCGGTTACTACGAGCAGTACTTC.